The rows below give T cell receptor beta chains drawn from one sample of a study of shared T cell receptors in the human thymus. Repertoires were generated with immunoSEQ multiplex PCR, while TCRdb's copy carries only in-frame clones and drops some. The data contain more than 550,000 clones, 80% to 90% of them singletons. These data were likewise used in another study, on human thymus T cells.

Sequencing was performed on thymocytes. These receptors originate from a girl less than two years old with a congenital heart defect. Both conserved end residues are part of each CDR3. D genes are given only for firm matches.

TRBV19,NA,CASSIGGRGLDTQYF
TRBV6-1,NA,CASSERRGRSGYTF
TRBV27,NA,CASSSADCGGYTF
TRBV5-4,TRBD1,CASSLERDRDGYTF
TRBV5-1,NA,CASSLVRSTEAFF
TRBV14,TRBD1,CASSQDLRDRGAEAFF
TRBV7-9,NA,CASSLGTYEQYF
TRBV15,NA,CATSRDMGSGEYEQYF
TRBV27,TRBD1,CASTSLRTGEDNEQFF
TRBV12-5,TRBD1,CASGDQTGEYGYTF
TRBV9,TRBD2,CASASKRGGFYNEQFF
TRBV5-4,NA,CASSLVEFSTDTQYF
TRBV5-1,TRBD2,CASSFSSGLASRSGQETQYF
TRBV4-2,TRBD1,CASSQPGTANYEQYF
TRBV25-1,TRBD1,CASSERTGAQYGYTF
TRBV5-1,NA,CASSPSREGRDTIYF
TRBV4-1,NA,CASSSKRGSGLGTEAFF
TRBV5-6,NA,CASSFLALGTDTQYF
TRBV2,NA,CASKVDTEAFF
TRBV9,TRBD1,CASSARQGEEKLFF
TRBV5-5,TRBD2,CASSLAGTSYEQYF
TRBV7-9,NA,CASSLQGYEQYF
TRBV7-9,TRBD2,CASSLLGGFSYEQYF
TRBV14,NA,CASSQTLAHDEETQYF
TRBV9,TRBD1,CASSGTGTGGAGMNTEAFF
TRBV10-3,TRBD1,CAISETHRDRGPSGNQPQHF
TRBV19,TRBD2,CASSRAGDCRPQYF
TRBV19,NA,CASSIIRADTQYF
TRBV18,TRBD1,CASSQTGGTEAFF